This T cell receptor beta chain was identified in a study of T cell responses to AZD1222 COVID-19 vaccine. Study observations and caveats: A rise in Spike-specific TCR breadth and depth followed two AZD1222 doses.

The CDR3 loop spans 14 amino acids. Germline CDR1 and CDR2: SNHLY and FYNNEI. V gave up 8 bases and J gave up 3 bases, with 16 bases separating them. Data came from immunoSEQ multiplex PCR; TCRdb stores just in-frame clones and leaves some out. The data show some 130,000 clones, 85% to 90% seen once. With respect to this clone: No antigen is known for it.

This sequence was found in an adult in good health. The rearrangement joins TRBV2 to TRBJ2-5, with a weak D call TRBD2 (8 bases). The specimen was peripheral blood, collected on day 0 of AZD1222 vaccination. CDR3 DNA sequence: TGTGCCAGCGCGGGGGGAGGGACAGAAGAGACCCAGTACTTC. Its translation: CASAGGGTEETQYF. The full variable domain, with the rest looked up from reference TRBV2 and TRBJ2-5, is EPEVTQTPSHQVTQMGQEVILRCVPISNHLYFYWYRQILGQKVEFLVSFYNNEISEKSEIFDDQFSVERPDGSNFTLKIRSTKLEDSAMYFCASAGGGTEETQYFGPGTRLLVL.